The 4 T cell receptor beta chains listed next were all sequenced from one sample in a study of T cell repertoires in cytomegalovirus infection. No antigen has been identified for these receptors. TCRdb passed the reads through MiXCR, listing each CDR3 protein once. The sample has hundreds of thousands of distinct CDR3 sequences; roughly 43% are singletons. Specimen: cultured PBMCs, collected from culture after CMV antigen stimulation. These receptors originate from a human donor in good health (CMV status not recorded). Some clones in this sample may be carry-over from other donors' samples.

The V call is TRBV7-2, the J call TRBJ1-1; D not resolved. V lost 4 bases and J 4 bases, leaving 10 bases between the germline ends. CDR3 length: 13 residues. Germline loops: CDR1 SGHTA, CDR2 FQGNSA. The CDR3 DNA reads as TGTGCCAGCAGCTCGGGATGGGGCACTGAAGCTTTCTTT. Its protein is CASSSGWGTEAFF.

The rearrangement joins TRBV6-6 to TRBJ1-6; maybe TRBD1 (5 bases). CDR3 length: 12 residues. V was shortened by 6 bases and J by 11 bases, with 11 bases between the two germline ends. The V gene's germline CDR1 is MNHNY and CDR2 SVGAGI (reference sequence). This CDR3 is CASSPGRAPLHF. The CDR3 DNA sequence: TGTGCCAGCAGCCCAGGGAGGGCACCCCTCCACTTT.

The chain employs TRBV12-3 or TRBV12-4 and TRBJ2-1; 9 bases match TRBD1. The CDR3 is 14 amino acids. The V segment lost 5 bases and the J segment 9 bases; nucleotides outside the gene matches: 8. CDR3 sequence reads: CASSPGQGFLEQFF. CDR3 DNA: TGTGCCAGCAGTCCGGGACAGGGTTTCCTTGAGCAGTTCTTC.

This clonotype turned up a few times. This chain links TRBV7-6 with TRBJ2-3; D is undetermined. V lost 3 bases and J lost 0, with 7 bases in between. The CDR3 consists of 14 residues. CDR1 is SGHVS and CDR2 is FNYEAQ in the germline V gene. The CDR3 DNA reads as TGTGCCAGCAGCTTGGATGGCAGCACAGATACGCAGTATTTT. This translates into CASSLDGSTDTQYF.